The next 16 T cell receptor beta chains were all read from a single sample in a study of regulatory T cells in long-lasting Graves disease. Arm-PCR of CDR3 regions and iRepertoire HTBI primers were the basis on which TCR beta libraries were built. Via MiXCR, TCRdb re-called the multiplex PCR reads, giving one row per CDR3 protein. Of 500,000 to 700,000 distinct CDR3 sequences listed, under 20% are singletons. Stated time point: newly diagnosed GD, antithyroid drugs for less than 3 months. Making the TCR library involved RNA that had been extracted from PBMCs. These data also featured in a second study, about T cells in Graves' hyperthyroidism and ophthalmopathy.

This specimen consisted of peripheral blood mononuclear cells (PBMCs), obtained at new diagnosis, from a patient treated with antithyroid drugs. Every receptor here comes from a woman aged 30 to 39 with Graves disease.

This clonotype was counted only a few times. This chain uses TRBV7-2 with TRBJ2-1; D is ambiguous. The CDR3 length is 16 residues. In germline, CDR1 is SGHTA, CDR2 FQGNSA. The V and J ends lost 0 bases and 3 bases respectively, with 12 bases between them. The CDR3 DNA follows: TGTGCCAGCAGCTTAGCGCCGTCGGCTGTCTACAATGAGCAGTTCTTC. Translating gives CASSLAPSAVYNEQFF.

This CDR3 is CASSPGLAGVSTGELFF. As DNA, the CDR3 is TGTGCCAGCTCACCGGGACTAGCGGGAGTGAGTACCGGGGAGCTGTTTTTT. V usage is TRBV18 and J usage is TRBJ2-2; 14 nucleotides line up with TRBD2. The germline CDR1 and CDR2 sequences are KGHSH and LQKENI. J lost 5 bases, V lost 3 bases, and 5 bases had no gene match. This CDR3 spans 17 amino acids. Full variable domain (rest looked up from reference TRBV18 and TRBJ2-2): NAGVMQNPRHLVRRRGQEARLRCSPMKGHSHVYWYRQLPEEGLKFMVYLQKENIIDESGMPKERFSAEFPKEGPSILRIQQVVRGDSAAYFCASSPGLAGVSTGELFFGEGSRLTVL.

At least ten counts were recorded for this clonotype. The CDR3 region is CASSHDRGIRELFF. CDR3 nucleotides: TGCGCCAGCAGCCATGATAGAGGGATCAGGGAGCTGTTTTTT. The rearrangement uses TRBV5-1 and TRBJ2-2; tentative D call: TRBD2 (5 bases). The CDR3 sequence is 14 residues long. CDR1 is SGHRS, CDR2 YFSETQ, per germline. V lost 4 bases and J 9 bases, leaving 16 bases between the germline ends.

This clonotype was observed at least ten times. The CDR3 nucleotides read TGTGCCACGACTACCCCCGGGACCCCTTACTTCAGCTCGGTTTCACCCCTCCACTTT. Translated, it gives CATTTPGTPYFSSVSPLHF. This rearrangement joins TRBV28 to TRBJ1-6; D might be TRBD1 (5 bases). V was trimmed by 10 bases and J by 9 bases, leaving 34 bases between them. Germline V gene lookup returns CDR1 MDHEN and CDR2 SYDVKM. The CDR3 extends over 19 amino acids.

This clonotype was recorded many times. The V call is TRBV12-3 or TRBV12-4, the J call TRBJ2-5; the match to TRBD1 covers 10 bases. After removal of 0 bases from V and 7 bases from J, the junction contained 2 bases not matched to a gene. The CDR3 has 14 residues. The CDR3 nucleotides read TGTGCCAGCAGTTTAGCGGGGACAGGGGTGACCCAGTACTTC. Translating it yields CASSLAGTGVTQYF.

The chain links TRBV27 to TRBJ1-2; TRBD1 matches 8 bases. Germline loops: CDR1 MNHEY, CDR2 SMNVEV (reference sequence). V lost 6 bases and J lost 8; bases outside the gene matches: 17. This CDR3 has 16 residues. DNA of the CDR3: TGTGCCAGCAGCTTTTTCGCTAGTGGGACAGGTCAGGGCTACACCTTC. Residues: CASSFFASGTGQGYTF.

The chain couples TRBV10-3 to TRBJ1-2; 8 bases line up with TRBD1. The junction had 5 bases not matched to a gene; V was cut back by 6 bases and J by 8 bases. This CDR3 contains 12 residues. The germline V gene has CDR1 ENHRY and CDR2 SYGVKD. The CDR3 sequence is CAIRGGTGGYTF. CDR3 bases: TGTGCCATCAGGGGGGGGACAGGCGGCTACACCTTC.

The V gene is TRBV7-3, the J gene TRBJ2-7; the match to TRBD1 covers 9 bases. The germline V gene has CDR1 SGHTA and CDR2 FQGTGA. This CDR3 contains 15 residues. V lost 5 bases and J lost 6; bases outside the gene matches: 11. CDR3 nucleotides: TGTGCCAGCAGCGAAACAGGGGGCTACGATCTCGAGCAGTACTTC. Its protein is CASSETGGYDLEQYF.

This clonotype showed up many times. The rearrangement joins TRBV5-1 to TRBJ2-1; TRBD2 is a possible D gene (6 bases). CDR1 and CDR2 from the germline V gene are SGHRS and YFSETQ. The V and J ends lost 4 bases and 2 bases respectively, with 13 bases between them. The CDR3 spans 15 residues. The CDR3 sequence is CASSSTSPTYNEQFF. CDR3 nucleotide sequence: TGCGCCAGCAGCAGTACTAGCCCCACCTACAATGAGCAGTTCTTC.

The chain is built from TRBV18 and TRBJ2-5; perhaps D is TRBD1 or TRBD2 (5 bases each). The CDR3 runs 12 residues. Germline-derived CDR1 and CDR2 are KGHSH and LQKENI. Trimming pared 7 bases from V and 5 bases from J, leaving 11 bases between. CDR3 in amino acids: CASLDEGETQYF. The CDR3 region has the DNA TGTGCCAGCTTAGACGAGGGGGAGACCCAGTACTTC.

This sequence joins TRBV11-2 and TRBJ2-1; D ambiguous. The CDR3 spans 11 residues. V dropped 5 bases and J dropped 9 bases, with 8 bases sitting between them. The germline V gene encodes CDR1 SGHAT and CDR2 FQNNGV. As DNA, the CDR3 is TGTGCCAGCAGCCGCCTGAGTGAGCAGTTCTTC. Translated, it gives CASSRLSEQFF.

This clonotype has at least ten counts. The chain uses TRBV10-1 and TRBJ1-3, with TRBD1 identical over 8 bases. The J segment lost 2 bases and the V segment lost 5 bases, leaving 5 bases of the junction unmatched. Germline loops: CDR1 WNHNN, CDR2 SYGVQD (reference sequence). The CDR3 has 15 residues. The chain's CDR3 is CASSMDRAAGNTIYF. For the CDR3, the DNA is TGCGCCAGCAGTATGGACAGGGCCGCTGGAAACACCATATATTTT.

The chain recombines TRBV5-1 with TRBJ2-3; TRBD2 matches 7 bases. The V and J ends lost 4 bases and 1 base, in that order; junction bases with no gene match: 6. The CDR3 is made up of 15 amino acids. The V gene's germline CDR1 is SGHRS and CDR2 YFSETQ. In nucleotides, the CDR3 is TGCGCCAGCAGCATCGGTGGGGGGGGCACAGATACGCAGTATTTT. It specifies CASSIGGGGTDTQYF.

Many counts were recorded for this clonotype. The chain joins TRBV29-1 to TRBJ1-1; D is unresolved. The V end lost 5 bases, the J end lost 8 bases, and 18 bases lay between the germline ends. The CDR3 is 13 residues long. Germline loops: CDR1 SQVTM, CDR2 ANQGSEA. CDR3 loop: CSVPFSSASEAFF. The DNA for the CDR3 is TGCAGCGTTCCTTTCTCGAGTGCAAGCGAAGCTTTCTTT.

This clonotype showed up many times. This chain joins TRBV7-3 and TRBJ2-2; 8 bases map to TRBD1. The CDR3 has 15 amino acids. J was trimmed by 6 bases and V by 2 bases; bases with no gene match: 5. Germline loops: CDR1 SGHTA, CDR2 FQGTGA. In DNA, the CDR3 is TGTGCCAGCAGCTTAGCAGGGGGCGCGTCCGGGGAGCTGTTTTTT. Translation gives CASSLAGGASGELFF.

This clonotype was seen more than once but under ten times. The rearrangement joins TRBV19 to TRBJ2-1, with 11 bases matching TRBD2. Per the germline V gene, CDR1 is LNHDA and CDR2 is SQIVND (reference sequence). The CDR3 has 17 amino acids. V lost 4 bases to trimming and J lost 4 bases; unmatched junction nucleotides: 9. CDR3 sequence: CASSKGTSGRAYNEQFF. CDR3 DNA sequence: TGTGCCAGTAGTAAGGGAACTAGCGGGAGAGCTTACAATGAGCAGTTCTTC.